This TCR beta chain appears in the sequencing data of a study of cytomegalovirus exposure and HLA in healthy donors. This PCR relied on a set of 60 Vbeta primers and 13 Jbeta primers. The protocol was immunoSEQ multiplex PCR, while the TCRdb copy is restricted to in-frame clones and leaves out a portion. The data show about 100,000 clones, roughly 70% seen once. This CDR3 contains 19 residues. Per the germline V gene, CDR1 is SGHRS and CDR2 is YFSETQ. V dropped 0 bases and J dropped 0 bases, with 16 bases sitting between them. The receptor was derived from a man between 45 and 60 years old in good health and CMV-seronegative. The source material was PBMCs. The chain is built from TRBV5-1 and TRBJ2-6; D not resolved. DNA for the CDR3: TGCGCCAGCAGCTTGGATGGGCCTGGTCCTTACTCTGGGGCCAACGTCCTGACTTTC. Protein sequence: CASSLDGPGPYSGANVLTF.